Reported below is one TCR beta chain. This sample is drawn from a study of blood T cell repertoires in COVID-19. V lost 0 bases, J lost 4 bases, and 7 bases stayed unmatched. Per the germline V gene, CDR1 is KGHSH and CDR2 is LQKENI. CDR3 length: 17 residues. The method was immunoSEQ multiplex PCR; TCRdb's version includes in-frame clones alone and lacks a portion of them. The sample includes some 150,000 clones, 70% to 90% of them seen just once. The TCR comes from a woman in her 40s with active or convalescent COVID-19. V usage is TRBV18 and J usage is TRBJ2-3; 10 positions agree with TRBD2. What was sequenced was peripheral blood. CDR3 in amino acids: CASSPPGSGGAADTQYF. The CDR3 DNA follows: TGTGCCAGCTCACCACCTGGGAGCGGGGGGGCGGCAGATACGCAGTATTTT. The variable domain in full, with the rest retrieved from reference TRBV18 and TRBJ2-3, is NAGVMQNPRHLVRRRGQEARLRCSPMKGHSHVYWYRQLPEEGLKFMVYLQKENIIDESGMPKERFSAEFPKEGPSILRIQQVVRGDSAAYFCASSPPGSGGAADTQYFGPGTRLTVL.